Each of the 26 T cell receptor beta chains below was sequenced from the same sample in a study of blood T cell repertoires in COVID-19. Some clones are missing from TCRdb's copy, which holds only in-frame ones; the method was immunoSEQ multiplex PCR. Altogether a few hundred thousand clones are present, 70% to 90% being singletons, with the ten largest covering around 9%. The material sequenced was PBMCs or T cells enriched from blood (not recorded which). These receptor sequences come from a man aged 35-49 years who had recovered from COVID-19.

This CDR3 reads CASSLARGARTEAFF. Written as DNA, the CDR3 is TGTGCCAGCAGCTTAGCCCGGGGGGCGCGCACTGAAGCTTTCTTT. This chain connects TRBV7-9 to TRBJ1-1, with D possibly being TRBD1 (6 bases). This CDR3 has 15 residues. Germline V CDR1 and CDR2: SEHNR, FQNEAQ (reference sequence). V was pared by 0 bases and J by 4 bases, with 12 bases between.

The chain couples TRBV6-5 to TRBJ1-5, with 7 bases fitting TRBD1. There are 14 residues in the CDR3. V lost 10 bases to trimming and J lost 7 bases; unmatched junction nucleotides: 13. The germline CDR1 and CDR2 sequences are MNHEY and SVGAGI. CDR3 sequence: CATDGGQGVQPQHF. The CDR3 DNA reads TGTGCCACGGACGGGGGCCAGGGGGTACAGCCCCAGCATTTT.

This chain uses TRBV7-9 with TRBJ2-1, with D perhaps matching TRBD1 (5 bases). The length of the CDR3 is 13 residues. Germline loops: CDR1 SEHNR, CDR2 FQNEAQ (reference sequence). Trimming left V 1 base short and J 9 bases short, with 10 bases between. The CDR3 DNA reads TGTGCCAGCAGCTTAGTCCAGGGATTTGAGCAGTTCTTC. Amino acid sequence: CASSLVQGFEQFF.

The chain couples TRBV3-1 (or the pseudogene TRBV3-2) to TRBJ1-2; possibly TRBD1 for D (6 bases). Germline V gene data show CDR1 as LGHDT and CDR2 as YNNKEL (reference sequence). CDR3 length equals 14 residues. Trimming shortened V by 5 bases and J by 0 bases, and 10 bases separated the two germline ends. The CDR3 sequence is CASSIRQANYGYTF. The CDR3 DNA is TGTGCCAGCAGCATACGACAGGCTAACTATGGCTACACCTTC.

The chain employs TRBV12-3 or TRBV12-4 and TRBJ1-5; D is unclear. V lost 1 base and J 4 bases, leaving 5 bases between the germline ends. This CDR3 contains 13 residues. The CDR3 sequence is CASSLGENQPQHF. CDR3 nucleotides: TGTGCCAGCAGTTTAGGGGAGAATCAGCCCCAGCATTTT.

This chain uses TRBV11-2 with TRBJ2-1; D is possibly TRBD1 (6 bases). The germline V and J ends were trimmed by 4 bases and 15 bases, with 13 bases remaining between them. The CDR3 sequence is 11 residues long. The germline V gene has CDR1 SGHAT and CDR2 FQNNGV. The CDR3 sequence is CASSSGAVLFF. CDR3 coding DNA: TGTGCCAGCAGCTCAGGGGCGGTTCTGTTCTTC. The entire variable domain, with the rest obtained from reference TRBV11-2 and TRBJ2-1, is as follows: EAGVAQSPRYKIIEKRQSVAFWCNPISGHATLYWYQQILGQGPKLLIQFQNNGVVDDSQLPKDRFSAERLKGVDSTLKIQPAKLEDSAVYLCASSSGAVLFFGPGTRLTVL.

CDR3 DNA: TGTGCCACCAGTTGTTTGGTGAGGTTTGGAGCGTACGAGCAGTACTTC. Translating gives CATSCLVRFGAYEQYF. This rearrangement joins TRBV24-1 to TRBJ2-7, with D uncertain. The CDR3 totals 16 residues. Germline CDR1 is KGHDR and CDR2 is SFDVKD. V was shortened by 6 bases and J by 4 bases, with 21 bases between the two germline ends.

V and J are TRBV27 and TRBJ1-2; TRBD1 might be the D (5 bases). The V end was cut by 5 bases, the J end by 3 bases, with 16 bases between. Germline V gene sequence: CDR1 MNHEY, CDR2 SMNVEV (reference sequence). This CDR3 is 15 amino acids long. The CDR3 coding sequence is TGTGCCAGCAGTCCCCTCAGACAGAGCCACTATGGCTACACCTTC. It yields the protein CASSPLRQSHYGYTF.

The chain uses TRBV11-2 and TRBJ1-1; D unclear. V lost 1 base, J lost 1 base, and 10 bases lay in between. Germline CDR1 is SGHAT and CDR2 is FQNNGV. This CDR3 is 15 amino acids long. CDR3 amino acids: CASSLVRGRNTEAFF. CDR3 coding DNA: TGTGCCAGCAGCTTAGTGCGGGGAAGGAACACTGAAGCTTTCTTT. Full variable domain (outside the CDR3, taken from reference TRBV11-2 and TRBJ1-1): EAGVAQSPRYKIIEKRQSVAFWCNPISGHATLYWYQQILGQGPKLLIQFQNNGVVDDSQLPKDRFSAERLKGVDSTLKIQPAKLEDSAVYLCASSLVRGRNTEAFFGQGTRLTVV.

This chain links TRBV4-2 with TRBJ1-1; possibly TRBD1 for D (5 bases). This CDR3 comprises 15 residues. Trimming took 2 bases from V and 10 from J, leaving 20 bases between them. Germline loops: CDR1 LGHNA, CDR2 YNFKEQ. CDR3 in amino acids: CASSQQLGGSNGAFF. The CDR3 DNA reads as TGTGCCAGCAGCCAACAACTTGGGGGGAGTAATGGAGCTTTCTTT.

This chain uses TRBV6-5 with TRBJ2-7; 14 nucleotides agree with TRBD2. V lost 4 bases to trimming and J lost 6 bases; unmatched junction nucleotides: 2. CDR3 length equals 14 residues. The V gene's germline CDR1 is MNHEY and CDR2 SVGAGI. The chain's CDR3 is CASSSTSGGGEQYF. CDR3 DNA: TGTGCCAGCAGTTCGACTAGCGGGGGGGGCGAGCAGTACTTC.

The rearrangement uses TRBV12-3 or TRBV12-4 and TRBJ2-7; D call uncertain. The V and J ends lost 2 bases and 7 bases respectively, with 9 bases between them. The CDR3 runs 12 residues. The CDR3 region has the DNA TGTGCCAGCAGTTTATACATTACAGAGCAGTACTTC. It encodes CASSLYITEQYF.

CDR3 DNA sequence: TGTGCCTGGAGAGGGGGGGGCTTGAGCAATCAGCCCCAGCATTTT. It encodes CAWRGGGLSNQPQHF. The V call is TRBV30, the J call TRBJ1-5, with TRBD1 as a possible D gene (6 bases). The germline V gene encodes CDR1 GTSNPN and CDR2 SVGIG (reference sequence). With 3 bases removed from V and 1 base from J, the gap between germline ends came to 13 bases. This CDR3 is 15 amino acids long.

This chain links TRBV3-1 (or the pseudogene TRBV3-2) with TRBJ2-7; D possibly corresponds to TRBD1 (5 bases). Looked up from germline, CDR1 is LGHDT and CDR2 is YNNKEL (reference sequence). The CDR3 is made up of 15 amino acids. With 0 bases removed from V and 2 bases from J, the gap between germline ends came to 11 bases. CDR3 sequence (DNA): TGTGCCAGCAGCCAAGATGTAGGGGTCCCCTACGAGCAGTACTTC. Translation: CASSQDVGVPYEQYF.

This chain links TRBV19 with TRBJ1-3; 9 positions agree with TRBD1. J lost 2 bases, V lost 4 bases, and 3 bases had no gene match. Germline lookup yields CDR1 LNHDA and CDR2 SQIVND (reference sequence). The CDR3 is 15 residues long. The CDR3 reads CASSTGTGTGNTIYF. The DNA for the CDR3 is TGTGCCAGTAGTACAGGGACAGGGACTGGAAACACCATATATTTT.

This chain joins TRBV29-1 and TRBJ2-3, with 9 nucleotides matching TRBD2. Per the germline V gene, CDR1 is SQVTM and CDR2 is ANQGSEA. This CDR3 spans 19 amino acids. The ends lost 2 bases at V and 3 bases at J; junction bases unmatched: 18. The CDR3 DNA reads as TGCAGCGTTGAAAAAGGTGGCGGGAGGGGAGGTTCCAGGACAGATACGCAGTATTTT. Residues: CSVEKGGGRGGSRTDTQYF.

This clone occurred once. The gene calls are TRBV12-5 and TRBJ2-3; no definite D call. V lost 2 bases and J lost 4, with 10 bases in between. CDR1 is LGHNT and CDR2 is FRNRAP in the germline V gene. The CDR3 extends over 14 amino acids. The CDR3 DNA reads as TGTGCTAGTGGTTTGACGAGAGCACCAGATACGCAGTATTTT. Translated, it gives CASGLTRAPDTQYF.

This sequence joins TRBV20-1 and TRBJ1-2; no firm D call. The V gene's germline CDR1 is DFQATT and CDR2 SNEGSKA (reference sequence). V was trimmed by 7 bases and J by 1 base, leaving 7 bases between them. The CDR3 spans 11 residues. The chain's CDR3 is CSGSHNYGYTF. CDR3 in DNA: TGCAGTGGAAGCCATAACTATGGCTACACCTTC.

CDR3 sequence: CASSPSLAGNYNEQFF. The CDR3 coding sequence is TGCGCCAGCAGCCCTTCCTTGGCCGGGAACTACAATGAGCAGTTCTTC. The rearrangement links TRBV5-1 to TRBJ2-1, with D possibly TRBD2 on 5 matching bases. The CDR3 totals 16 residues. Germline CDR1 SGHRS, CDR2 YFSETQ. V gave up 4 bases and J gave up 3 bases, with 17 bases separating them. The complete variable domain, with remaining parts taken from reference TRBV5-1 and TRBJ2-1, reads KAGVTQTPRYLIKTRGQQVTLSCSPISGHRSVSWYQQTPGQGLQFLFEYFSETQRNKGNFPGRFSGRQFSNSRSEMNVSTLELGDSALYLCASSPSLAGNYNEQFFGPGTRLTVL.

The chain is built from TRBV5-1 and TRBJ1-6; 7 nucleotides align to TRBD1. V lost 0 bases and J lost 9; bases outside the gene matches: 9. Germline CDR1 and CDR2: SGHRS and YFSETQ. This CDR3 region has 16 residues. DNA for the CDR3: TGCGCCAGCAGCTTGGCCCACCTTAACAGGGGTTCACCCCTCCACTTT. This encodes CASSLAHLNRGSPLHF.

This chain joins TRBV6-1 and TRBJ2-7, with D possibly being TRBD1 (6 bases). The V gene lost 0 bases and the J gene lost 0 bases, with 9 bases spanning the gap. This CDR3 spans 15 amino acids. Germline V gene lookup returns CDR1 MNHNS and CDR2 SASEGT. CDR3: CASSEADRRSYEQYF. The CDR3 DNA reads TGTGCCAGCAGTGAAGCCGACAGGCGCTCCTACGAGCAGTACTTC.

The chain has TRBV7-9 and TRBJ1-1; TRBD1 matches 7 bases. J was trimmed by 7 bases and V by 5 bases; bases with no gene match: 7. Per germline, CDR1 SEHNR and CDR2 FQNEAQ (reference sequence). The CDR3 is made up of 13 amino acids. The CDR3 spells CASSLGTVVEAFF. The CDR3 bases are TGTGCCAGCAGCCTAGGGACAGTCGTTGAAGCTTTCTTT. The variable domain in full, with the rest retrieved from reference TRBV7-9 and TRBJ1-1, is DTGVSQNPRHKITKRGQNVTFRCDPISEHNRLYWYRQTLGQGPEFLTYFQNEAQLEKSRLLSDRFSAERPKGSFSTLEIQRTEQGDSAMYLCASSLGTVVEAFFGQGTRLTVV.

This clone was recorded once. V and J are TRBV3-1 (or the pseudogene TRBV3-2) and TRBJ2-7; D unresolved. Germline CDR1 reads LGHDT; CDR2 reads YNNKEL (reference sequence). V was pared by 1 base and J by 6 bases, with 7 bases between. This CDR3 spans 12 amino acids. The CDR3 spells CASSQAPIEQYF. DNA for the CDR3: TGTGCCAGCAGCCAAGCCCCTATCGAGCAGTACTTC.

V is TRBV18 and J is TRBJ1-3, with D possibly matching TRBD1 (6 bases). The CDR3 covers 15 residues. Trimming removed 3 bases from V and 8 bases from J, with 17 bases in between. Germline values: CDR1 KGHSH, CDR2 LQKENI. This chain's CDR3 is CASSPLRGRRDTIYF. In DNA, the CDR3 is TGTGCCAGCTCACCCCTCAGGGGACGTCGGGACACCATATATTTT.

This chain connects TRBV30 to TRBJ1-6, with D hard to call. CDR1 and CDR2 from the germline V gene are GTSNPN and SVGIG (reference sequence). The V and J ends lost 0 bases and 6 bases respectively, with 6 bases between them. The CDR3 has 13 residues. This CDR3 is CAWSVNSNSPLHF. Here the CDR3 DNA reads TGTGCCTGGAGTGTAAACAGTAATTCACCCCTCCACTTT.

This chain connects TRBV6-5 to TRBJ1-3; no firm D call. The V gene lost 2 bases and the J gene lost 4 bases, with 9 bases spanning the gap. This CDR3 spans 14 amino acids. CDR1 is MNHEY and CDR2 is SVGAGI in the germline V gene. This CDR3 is CASSYERQGNTIYF. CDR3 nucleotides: TGTGCCAGCAGTTACGAGCGGCAAGGAAACACCATATATTTT.